The rows below give T cell receptor beta chains drawn from one sample of a study of TIL therapy for anti-PD-1-resistant metastatic lung cancer. Produced via immunoSEQ multiplex PCR; TCRdb's table is partial and in-frame only. The sample includes roughly 54,000 clones, around 87% seen only once; the top ten take approximately 2.4%. The source material was blood, sampled at baseline. The receptors stem from a person aged 25 to 85 with non-small cell lung cancer. Each CDR3 is given with its conserved first and last residue. A D gene is named only where the DNA matches it firmly. Some rows have no size entry. The others give once, few or many, or a class for an expanded clone.

v_gene	j_gene	d_gene	abundance	CDR3nt	CDR3aa
TRBV2	TRBJ2-1	TRBD2	.	TGTGCCACGCCGGCAGCGGGAGGTTGGAATGAGCAGTTCTTC	CATPAAGGWNEQFF
TRBV7-9	TRBJ2-7	TRBD2	.	TGTGCCAGCAGCTATGAGGGACTAGCGGGAGGGCAGTACGAGCAGTACTTC	CASSYEGLAGGQYEQYF
TRBV27	TRBJ1-1	.	.	TGTGCCAGCAGCGCGATGGGGGTGAACACTGAAGCTTTCTTT	CASSAMGVNTEAFF
TRBV10-3	TRBJ2-6	.	.	TGTGCCATCAGTGGACTCTCTGGGGCCAACGTCCTGACTTTC	CAISGLSGANVLTF
TRBV6-5	TRBJ1-2	TRBD1	.	TGTGCCAGCAGTTACTCGACCGGGACAGGGGGATATGGCTACACCTTC	CASSYSTGTGGYGYTF
TRBV6-4	TRBJ2-3	.	once	TGTGCCAGCAGTGACCCCGTAGCCGGAAGCACAGATACGCAGTATTTT	CASSDPVAGSTDTQYF
TRBV5-1	TRBJ2-1	TRBD1	.	TGCGCTACGCAGGGGGCTGACTACAATGAGCAGTTCTTC	CATQGADYNEQFF
TRBV6-5	TRBJ2-7	.	once	TGTGCCAGCAGAGAGACAGGCACCTACGAGCAGTACTTC	CASRETGTYEQYF
TRBV30	TRBJ2-1	.	.	TGTGCCTGGGAGGTGGGGATTTACAATGAGCAGTTCTTC	CAWEVGIYNEQFF
TRBV2	TRBJ1-3	.	.	TGTGCCAGCAGCGAACTTCCCGTAGGCCAGAGAAACACCATATATTTT	CASSELPVGQRNTIYF
TRBV27	TRBJ1-6	.	.	TGTGCCAGCGGGTTATATAATTCACCCCTCCACTTT	CASGLYNSPLHF
TRBV5-6	TRBJ1-1	.	.	TGTGCCAGCAGCTTGGGTGAAGTCAGGGGGAACACTGAAGCTTTCTTT	CASSLGEVRGNTEAFF
TRBV2	TRBJ2-3	TRBD2	.	TGTGCCAGCAAGACTAGCGGGGGCACAGATACGCAGTATTTT	CASKTSGGTDTQYF
TRBV10-1	TRBJ2-2	.	.	TGCGCCGCCGGGGAGCTGTTTTTT	CAAGELFF
TRBV9	TRBJ2-7	.	once	TGTGCCAGCAGCGTGGACTCCCGGGGCTACGAGCAGTACTTC	CASSVDSRGYEQYF
TRBV19	TRBJ1-2	.	.	TGTGCCAGTAGGTTCCCACAGGGAGTGAGGGGCTATGGCTACACCTTC	CASRFPQGVRGYGYTF
TRBV23-1	TRBJ2-2	.	.	TGCGCCAGCAGTCAACGGCAGGGCGAGGGCACCGGGGAGCTGTTTTTT	CASSQRQGEGTGELFF
TRBV6-5	TRBJ2-7	TRBD2	.	TGTGCCACCCTAAGCGGGAACCCCTCCTACGAGCAGTACTTC	CATLSGNPSYEQYF